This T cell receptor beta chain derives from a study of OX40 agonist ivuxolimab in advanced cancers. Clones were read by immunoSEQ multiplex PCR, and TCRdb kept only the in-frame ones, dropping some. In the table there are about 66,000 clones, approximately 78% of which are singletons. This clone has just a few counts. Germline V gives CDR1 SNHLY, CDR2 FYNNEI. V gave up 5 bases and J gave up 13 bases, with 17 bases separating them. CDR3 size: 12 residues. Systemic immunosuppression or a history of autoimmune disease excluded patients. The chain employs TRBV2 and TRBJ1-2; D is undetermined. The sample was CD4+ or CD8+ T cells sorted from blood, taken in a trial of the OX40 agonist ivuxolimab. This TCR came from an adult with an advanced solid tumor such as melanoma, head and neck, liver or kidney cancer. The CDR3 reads CASSRPPGAGTF. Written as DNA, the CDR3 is TGTGCCAGCAGTCGCCCGCCGGGAGCTGGCACCTTC.